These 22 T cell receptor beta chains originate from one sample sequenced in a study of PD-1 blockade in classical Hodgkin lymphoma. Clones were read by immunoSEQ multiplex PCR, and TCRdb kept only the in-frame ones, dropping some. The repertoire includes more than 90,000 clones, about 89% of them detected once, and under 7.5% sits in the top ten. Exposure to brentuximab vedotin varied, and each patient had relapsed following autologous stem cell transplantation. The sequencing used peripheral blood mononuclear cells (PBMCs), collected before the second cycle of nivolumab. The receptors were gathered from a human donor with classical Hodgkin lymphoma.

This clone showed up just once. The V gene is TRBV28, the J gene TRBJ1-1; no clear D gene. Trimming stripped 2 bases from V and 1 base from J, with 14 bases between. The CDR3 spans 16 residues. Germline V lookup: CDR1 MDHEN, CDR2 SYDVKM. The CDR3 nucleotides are TGTGCCAGCAGTTTAGACGTTGCCAACCCGAACACTGAAGCTTTCTTT. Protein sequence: CASSLDVANPNTEAFF.

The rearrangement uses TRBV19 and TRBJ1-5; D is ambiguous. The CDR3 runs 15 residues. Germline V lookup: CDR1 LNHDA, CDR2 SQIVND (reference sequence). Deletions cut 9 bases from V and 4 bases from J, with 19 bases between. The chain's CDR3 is CASLSGSRSNQPQHF. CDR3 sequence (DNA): TGTGCCAGCCTATCGGGCAGTCGGTCAAATCAGCCCCAGCATTTT.

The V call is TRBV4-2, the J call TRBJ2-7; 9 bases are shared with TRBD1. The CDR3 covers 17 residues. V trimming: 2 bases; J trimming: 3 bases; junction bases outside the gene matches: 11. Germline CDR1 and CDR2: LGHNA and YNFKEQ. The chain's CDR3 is CASSQRTGTGYLYEQYF. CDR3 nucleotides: TGTGCCAGCAGCCAACGCACCGGGACAGGGTACCTCTACGAGCAGTACTTC.

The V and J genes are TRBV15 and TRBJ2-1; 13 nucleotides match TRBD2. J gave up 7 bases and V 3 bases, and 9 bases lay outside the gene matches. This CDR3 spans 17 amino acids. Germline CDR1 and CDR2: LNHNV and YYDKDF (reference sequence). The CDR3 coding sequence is TGTGCCACCAGCAGCCGCCGGACTAGCGGGGGAGGAAATGAGCAGTTCTTC. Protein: CATSSRRTSGGGNEQFF.

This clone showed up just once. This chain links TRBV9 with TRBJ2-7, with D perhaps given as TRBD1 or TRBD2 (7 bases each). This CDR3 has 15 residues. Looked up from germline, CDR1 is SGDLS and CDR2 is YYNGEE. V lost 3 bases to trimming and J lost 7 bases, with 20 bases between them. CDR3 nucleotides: TGTGCCAGCAGCGCCTCGACAGGGAACGGGGGGGAGCAGTACTTC. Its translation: CASSASTGNGGEQYF.

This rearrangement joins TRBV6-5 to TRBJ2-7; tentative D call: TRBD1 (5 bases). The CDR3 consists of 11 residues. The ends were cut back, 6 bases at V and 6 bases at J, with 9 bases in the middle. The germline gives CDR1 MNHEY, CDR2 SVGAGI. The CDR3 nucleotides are TGTGCCAGCAGCAGGGAATCCGAGCAGTACTTC. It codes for CASSRESEQYF.

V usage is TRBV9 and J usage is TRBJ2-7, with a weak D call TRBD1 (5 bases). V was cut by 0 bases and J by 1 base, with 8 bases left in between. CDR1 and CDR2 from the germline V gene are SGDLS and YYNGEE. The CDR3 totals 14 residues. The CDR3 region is CASSVGAGSYEQYF. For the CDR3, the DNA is TGTGCCAGCAGCGTAGGGGCAGGGTCCTACGAGCAGTACTTC. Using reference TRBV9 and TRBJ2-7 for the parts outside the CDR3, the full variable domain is DSGVTQTPKHLITATGQRVTLRCSPRSGDLSVYWYQQSLDQGLQFLIQYYNGEERAKGNILERFSAQQFPDLHSELNLSSLELGDSALYFCASSVGAGSYEQYFGPGTRLTVT.

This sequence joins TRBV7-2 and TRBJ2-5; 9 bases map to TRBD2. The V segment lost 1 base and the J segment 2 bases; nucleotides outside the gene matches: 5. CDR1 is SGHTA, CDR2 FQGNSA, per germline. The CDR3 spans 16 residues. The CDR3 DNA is TGTGCCAGCAGCTTAGTTCCCCTAGCGGGGCAAGAGACCCAGTACTTC. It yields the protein CASSLVPLAGQETQYF.

The CDR3 here is CASSQEGSRDTEAFF. CDR3 sequence (DNA): TGCGCCAGCAGCCAAGAAGGGAGCAGAGACACTGAAGCTTTCTTT. The V call is TRBV4-3, the J call TRBJ1-1; D is undetermined. From germline, CDR1 is LGHNA and CDR2 YSLEER. Between the trimmed V and J ends, which lost 0 bases and 3 bases, there was a span of 11 bases. The CDR3 contains 15 residues.

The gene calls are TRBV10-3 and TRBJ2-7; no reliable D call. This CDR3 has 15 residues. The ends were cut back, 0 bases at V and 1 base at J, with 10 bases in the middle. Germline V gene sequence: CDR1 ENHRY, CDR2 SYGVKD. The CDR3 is CAISESVQVSYEQYF. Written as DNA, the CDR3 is TGTGCCATCAGTGAGTCGGTCCAGGTTTCCTACGAGCAGTACTTC.

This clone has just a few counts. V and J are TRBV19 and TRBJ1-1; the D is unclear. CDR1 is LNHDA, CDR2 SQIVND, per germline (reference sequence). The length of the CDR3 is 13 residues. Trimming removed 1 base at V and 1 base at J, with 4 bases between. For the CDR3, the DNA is TGTGCCAGTAGTATAGTGGAGAACACTGAAGCTTTCTTT. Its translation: CASSIVENTEAFF.

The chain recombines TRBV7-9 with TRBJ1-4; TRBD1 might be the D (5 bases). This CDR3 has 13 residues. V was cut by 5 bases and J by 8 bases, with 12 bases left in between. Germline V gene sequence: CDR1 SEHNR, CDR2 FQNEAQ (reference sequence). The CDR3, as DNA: TGTGCCAGCAGCCCGGACGGGGGGGAAAAACTGTTTTTT. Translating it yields CASSPDGGEKLFF.

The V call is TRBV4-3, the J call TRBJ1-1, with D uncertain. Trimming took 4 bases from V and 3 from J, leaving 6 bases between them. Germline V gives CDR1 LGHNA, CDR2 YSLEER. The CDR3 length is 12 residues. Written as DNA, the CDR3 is TGCGCCAGCAGCCCGGGCGACACTGAAGCTTTCTTT. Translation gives CASSPGDTEAFF.

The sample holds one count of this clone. The CDR3 DNA follows: TGTGCCAGCAGCTTACCCGGCCAGCTGGGACGGGGCTACACCTTC. Amino acid sequence: CASSLPGQLGRGYTF. V and J are TRBV7-8 and TRBJ1-2; tentatively, D is TRBD1 (5 bases). This CDR3 has 15 residues. The germline CDR1 and CDR2 sequences are SGHVS and FQNEAQ. V was trimmed by 2 bases and J by 8 bases, leaving 18 bases between them. The whole variable domain, remainder taken from reference TRBV7-8 and TRBJ1-2, is GAGVSQSPRYKVAKRGQDVALRCDPISGHVSLFWYQQALGQGPEFLTYFQNEAQLDKSGLPSDRFFAERPEGSVSTLKIQRTQQEDSAVYLCASSLPGQLGRGYTFGSGTRLTVV.

The CDR3 protein is CASSFDRDTEAFF. The CDR3 DNA follows: TGTGCCAGCAGCTTTGACAGGGACACTGAAGCTTTCTTT. The gene calls are TRBV11-3 and TRBJ1-1, with TRBD1 matching 7 bases. The CDR3 consists of 13 residues. In germline, CDR1 is SGHNT, CDR2 YENEEA. The V and J ends lost 3 bases and 3 bases, in that order; junction bases with no gene match: 1.

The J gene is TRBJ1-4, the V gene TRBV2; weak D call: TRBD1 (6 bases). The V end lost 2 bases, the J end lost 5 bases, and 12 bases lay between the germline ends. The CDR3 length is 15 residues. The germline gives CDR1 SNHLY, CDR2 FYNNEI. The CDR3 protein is CASSELDRSNEKLFF. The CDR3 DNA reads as TGTGCCAGCAGTGAATTAGACAGGTCGAATGAAAAACTGTTTTTT.

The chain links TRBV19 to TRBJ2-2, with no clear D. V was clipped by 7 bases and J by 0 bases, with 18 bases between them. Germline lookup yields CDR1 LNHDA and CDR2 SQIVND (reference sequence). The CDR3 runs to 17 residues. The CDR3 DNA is TGTGCCAGTAAAAAAGTCGCAATCTCCGCGAACACCGGGGAGCTGTTTTTT. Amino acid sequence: CASKKVAISANTGELFF.

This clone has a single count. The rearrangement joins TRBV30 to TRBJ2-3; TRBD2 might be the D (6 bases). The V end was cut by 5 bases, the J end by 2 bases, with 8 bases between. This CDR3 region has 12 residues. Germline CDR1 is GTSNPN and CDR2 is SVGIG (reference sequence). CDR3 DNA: TGTGCCTGGGGACTAATCACAGATACGCAGTATTTT. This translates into CAWGLITDTQYF.

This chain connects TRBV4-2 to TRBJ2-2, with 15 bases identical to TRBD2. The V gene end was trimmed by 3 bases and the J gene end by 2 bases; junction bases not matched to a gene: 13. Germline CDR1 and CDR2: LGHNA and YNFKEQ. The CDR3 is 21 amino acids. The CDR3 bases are TGTGCCAGCAGCCACTCCGGGACTAGCGGGGGGTGGGTCGTTAACACCGGGGAGCTGTTTTTT. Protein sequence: CASSHSGTSGGWVVNTGELFF.

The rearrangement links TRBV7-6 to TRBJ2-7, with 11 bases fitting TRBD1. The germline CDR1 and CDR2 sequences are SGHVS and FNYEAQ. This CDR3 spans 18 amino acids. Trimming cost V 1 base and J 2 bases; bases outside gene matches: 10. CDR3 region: CASSLGTSPGQGAYEQYF. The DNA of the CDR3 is TGTGCCAGCAGCTTAGGTACATCGCCGGGACAGGGGGCCTACGAGCAGTACTTC. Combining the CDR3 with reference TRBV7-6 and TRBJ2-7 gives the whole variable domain GAGVSQSPRYKVTKRGQDVALRCDPISGHVSLYWYRQALGQGPEFLTYFNYEAQQDKSGLPNDRFSAERPEGSISTLTIQRTEQRDSAMYRCASSLGTSPGQGAYEQYFGPGTRLTVT.

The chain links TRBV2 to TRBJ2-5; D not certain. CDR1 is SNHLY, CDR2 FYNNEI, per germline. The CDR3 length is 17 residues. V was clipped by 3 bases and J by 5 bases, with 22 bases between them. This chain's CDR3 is CASSDGHPNPAGETQYF. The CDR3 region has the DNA TGTGCCAGCAGTGATGGGCACCCAAACCCCGCCGGGGAGACCCAGTACTTC.

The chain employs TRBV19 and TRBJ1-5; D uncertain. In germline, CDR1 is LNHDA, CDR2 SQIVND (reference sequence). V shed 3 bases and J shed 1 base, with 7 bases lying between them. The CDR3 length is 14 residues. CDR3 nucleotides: TGTGCCAGTAGTATTGACGGGAGCAATCAGCCCCAGCATTTT. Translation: CASSIDGSNQPQHF.